Listed below are T cell receptor beta chains from one sample, sequenced in a study of shared clonotypes between healthy human individuals. The table came from immunoSEQ multiplex PCR; TCRdb's copy has only in-frame clones and leaves some out. Here the sample spans millions of clones, more than 85% being singletons. Sequenced input: naive CD4+ T cells from PBMCs. The source is a man aged 18 to 29 in good health. Some clones in this sample may be carry-over from other donors' samples. Both conserved end residues are part of each CDR3. A D gene is named only where the DNA matches it firmly. Rows give clone size only sometimes, using once, few, many, or a class for an expanded clone.

TRBJ2-5	TRBV6-1	TRBD2	NA	TGTGCCAGCACATTAGCGGGAGTGGAGACCCAGTACTTC	CASTLAGVETQYF
TRBJ1-2	TRBV6-7	NA	NA	TGTGCCAGCAGTTACTCGGGGCGGAAATATGGGGGCTACACCTTC	CASSYSGRKYGGYTF
TRBJ2-5	TRBV19	NA	NA	TGTGCCAGTACTGGCCAGGCACGAGAGACCCAGTACTTC	CASTGQARETQYF
TRBJ1-5	TRBV28	NA	NA	TGTGCCAGCAAGAGGGATCAGCCCCAGCATTTT	CASKRDQPQHF
TRBJ1-6	TRBV28	NA	NA	TGTGCCAGCAGTTTGCCTAGTTCACCCCTCCACTTT	CASSLPSSPLHF
TRBJ1-4	TRBV9	NA	NA	TGTGCCAGCAGCGGGACAGATAATGAAAAACTGTTTTTT	CASSGTDNEKLFF
TRBJ2-3	TRBV11-3	NA	NA	TGTGCCAGCAGCTTAGGCCTAGGGGGAACCGCAGATACGCAGTATTTT	CASSLGLGGTADTQYF
TRBJ2-2	TRBV5-1	TRBD2	NA	TGCGCCAGCAGCTTGATAGCGGGAGCCGGCGGGGAGCTGTTTTTT	CASSLIAGAGGELFF
TRBJ2-3	TRBV7-3	NA	NA	TGTGCCAGCAGCTTACTAGCGACCGGCACAGATACGCAGTATTTT	CASSLLATGTDTQYF
TRBJ2-5	TRBV5-1	TRBD1	NA	TGCGCCAGCAGCGGGACAGGGGGTCAAGAGACCCAGTACTTC	CASSGTGGQETQYF
TRBJ2-7	TRBV2	NA	once	TGTGCCAGCAGTGAAGGGTCTGGGGTGGGCGAGCAGTACTTC	CASSEGSGVGEQYF
TRBJ2-7	TRBV11-1	NA	NA	TGTGCCAGCAGCTTAGGGCAGGGAGCGGACGAGCAGTACTTC	CASSLGQGADEQYF
TRBJ2-1	TRBV27	NA	NA	TGTGCCAGCAGTTTGACCGGTATCTCCTACAATGAGCAGTTCTTC	CASSLTGISYNEQFF
TRBJ2-1	TRBV7-2	TRBD1	NA	TGTGCCAGCAGCACTGGACAGGGGGCGCTTTATGAGCAGTTCTTC	CASSTGQGALYEQFF
TRBJ2-5	TRBV28	TRBD2	NA	TGTGCCAGCAGTTTATCAGGAGCGGGAGTGGAGGAGACCCAGTACTTC	CASSLSGAGVEETQYF
TRBJ2-2	TRBV7-8	NA	NA	TGTGCCAGCAGCTCAGAGAGAGTGACACTGGACACCGGGGAGCTGTTTTTT	CASSSERVTLDTGELFF
TRBJ2-5	TRBV27	NA	once	TGTGCCAGCAGTGGCAGGGAAGGATACGGAAAGACCCAGTACTTC	CASSGREGYGKTQYF
TRBJ1-6	TRBV5-1	NA	NA	TGCGCCAGCAGCTTCCGTCCCGAGAGGGGCCCAAATTCACCCCTCCACTTT	CASSFRPERGPNSPLHF
TRBJ2-2	TRBV15	TRBD1	once	TGTGCCACCAGCGCCAGACAGGGGAACACCGGGGAGCTGTTTTTT	CATSARQGNTGELFF
TRBJ2-7	TRBV5-1	NA	NA	TGCGCCAGCAGCTGGGGCTCTGATTCCGAGCAGTACTTC	CASSWGSDSEQYF
TRBJ2-1	TRBV4-2	NA	NA	TGTGCCAGCAGCCAGAATATGGGTAGGGACTCGGGCTTCGGGCAGTTCTTC	CASSQNMGRDSGFGQFF
TRBJ2-7	TRBV5-1	NA	NA	TGCGCCAGCAGCTTGGAGGGGAGATCCGAGCAGTACTTC	CASSLEGRSEQYF
TRBJ2-5	TRBV19	NA	NA	TGTGCCAGCCGAGACAGAATCGCCCCCCAAGAGACCCAGTACTTC	CASRDRIAPQETQYF
TRBJ2-5	TRBV18	TRBD2	NA	TGTGCCAGCTCACTCGGGACAGCGGGAGGTAGATTGGCCCAGTACTTC	CASSLGTAGGRLAQYF
TRBJ2-7	TRBV2	TRBD1	once	TGTGCCAGCAGTTATGACAGGGACTCCTACGAGCAGTACTTC	CASSYDRDSYEQYF
TRBJ2-7	TRBV6-6	NA	once	TGTGCCAGCAGAGCGGCGGCGGGACCCTACGAGCAGTACTTC	CASRAAAGPYEQYF
TRBJ2-7	TRBV6-5	NA	NA	TGTGCCAGCAGCCCCAGGGGCCGCGAGCAGTACTTC	CASSPRGREQYF
TRBJ2-2	TRBV14	NA	NA	TGTGCCAGCAGCCAAGTAGGTCAGCACACCGGGGAGCTGTTTTTT	CASSQVGQHTGELFF
TRBJ1-4	TRBV15	TRBD1	NA	TGTGCCACCAGCAGGGGACAGGGGGGTGAAAAACTGTTTTTT	CATSRGQGGEKLFF
TRBJ1-2	TRBV5-4	NA	NA	TGTGCCAGCACCAAGGGGGGGGTCCTGTGGAACTATGGCTACACCTTC	CASTKGGVLWNYGYTF
TRBJ1-1	TRBV5-1	TRBD1	few	TGCGCCAGCAGCTTGGGTCCAGGGGGGAACACTGAAGCTTTCTTT	CASSLGPGGNTEAFF
TRBJ2-7	TRBV6-1	NA	NA	TGTGCCAGCAGCGCGCGTCAGGACAGCCTCTACGAGCAGTACTTC	CASSARQDSLYEQYF
TRBJ2-5	TRBV5-1	TRBD2	NA	TGCGCCAGCAGCAGCGGGACCGATTTGCTGAGGGGTAAAGAGACCCAGTACTTC	CASSSGTDLLRGKETQYF
TRBJ1-1	TRBV7-9	NA	NA	TGTGCCAGCAGCTTTGACGGGGGCGTCTCGACTGAAGCTTTCTTT	CASSFDGGVSTEAFF
TRBJ2-5	TRBV11-2	TRBD1	NA	TGTGCCAGCAGCTACGGGACAGGGCCGCGAGGGGAGACCCAGTACTTC	CASSYGTGPRGETQYF
TRBJ1-1	TRBV5-6	NA	NA	TGTGCCAGCAGCTCATCAATGAACACTGAAGCTTTCTTT	CASSSSMNTEAFF
TRBJ2-7	TRBV20-1	NA	NA	TGCAGTGCGGGGGATAGGGGGGAGCAGTACTTC	CSAGDRGEQYF
TRBJ2-2	TRBV6-6	TRBD1	NA	TGTGCCAGCAGCCCTGCCGGGACAGGGCTTTCCGGGGAGCTGTTTTTT	CASSPAGTGLSGELFF
TRBJ2-2	TRBV9	NA	NA	TGTGCCAGCAGCGATGGAGGGGGAAACACCGGGGAGCTGTTTTTT	CASSDGGGNTGELFF
TRBJ2-7	TRBV5-1	NA	NA	TGCGCCAGCAGCTTGGTAGGCAGGGGCGGCTACGAGCAGTACTTC	CASSLVGRGGYEQYF
TRBJ2-5	TRBV7-9	NA	once	TGTGCCAGCAGCCGCGGACAAGGCCTCCAAGAGACCCAGTACTTC	CASSRGQGLQETQYF
TRBJ1-2	TRBV7-8	TRBD1	NA	TGTGCCAGCAGCTCCTTCGGGACAGGGGATGGCTACACCTTC	CASSSFGTGDGYTF
TRBJ2-2	TRBV28	NA	NA	TGTGCCAGCAGTACAAACCACCGAGGGAGACAAAGCGGGGAGCTGTTTTTT	CASSTNHRGRQSGELFF
TRBJ2-3	TRBV5-1	TRBD2	NA	TGCGCCAGCAGCTCCCAGGGACTAGCGGGAGTAACAGATACGCAGTATTTT	CASSSQGLAGVTDTQYF
TRBJ2-7	TRBV4-1	NA	NA	TGCGCCAGCAGCCGCAAAGCGGCAGAGTCCTACGAGCAGTACTTC	CASSRKAAESYEQYF
TRBJ2-1	TRBV18	NA	NA	TGTGCCAGCTCCCTCAGTAGGGACTTCTACAATGAGCAGTTCTTC	CASSLSRDFYNEQFF
TRBJ1-2	TRBV4-1	NA	NA	TGCGCCAGCAGCCAAGGAACAAGGGCGGATGTCTATGGCTACACCTTC	CASSQGTRADVYGYTF
TRBJ2-5	TRBV5-4	NA	once	TGTGCCAGCAGCTTGAGGCCTGTAGAGACCCAGTACTTC	CASSLRPVETQYF
TRBJ2-7	TRBV7-9	NA	NA	TGTGCCAGCAGCCGACTTGCGGGATCCTACGAGCAGTACTTC	CASSRLAGSYEQYF
TRBJ2-7	TRBV7-2	TRBD1	NA	TGTGCCAGCAGCTTAATTACAGGGGTCCCCTACGAGCAGTACTTC	CASSLITGVPYEQYF
TRBJ2-7	TRBV19	TRBD2	NA	TGTGCCAGTGGCGGGACTAGCGGGTTGTACGAGCAGTACTTC	CASGGTSGLYEQYF
TRBJ2-2	TRBV2	NA	NA	TGTGCCAAAGGCGGGACACCCACCGGGGAGCTGTTTTTT	CAKGGTPTGELFF
TRBJ2-7	TRBV4-2	TRBD1	once	TGTGCCAGCAGCCAAGCCGACAGGGGGACGGGCGAGCAGTACTTC	CASSQADRGTGEQYF
TRBJ2-1	TRBV10-3	NA	once	TGTGCCTCCCGACTGGGCCCCTACAATGAGCAGTTCTTC	CASRLGPYNEQFF
TRBJ1-2	TRBV19	NA	once	TGTGCCAGTAGTGTACAGGACGGGCCGATCACACCTAACTATGGCTACACCTTC	CASSVQDGPITPNYGYTF
TRBJ2-2	TRBV19	TRBD2	NA	TGTGCCAGTAGTATTATATCGACTAGCCGGGAGCTGTTTTTT	CASSIISTSRELFF
TRBJ2-5	TRBV19	NA	NA	TGTGCCAGTAGTATCGGGGGCGGGGGACAAGAGACCCAGTACTTC	CASSIGGGGQETQYF
TRBJ2-7	TRBV10-3	TRBD1	NA	TGTGCCATCAGTGTTAGGGACAGTTCCTACGAGCAGTACTTC	CAISVRDSSYEQYF